Listed here are 15 T cell receptor beta chains from one sample, sequenced in a study of blood T cell repertoires in COVID-19. Using immunoSEQ multiplex PCR, the repertoire was profiled, and TCRdb retains in-frame clones only, with some absent. The sample includes roughly 290,000 clones, approximately 85% of them seen just once. Input material: PBMCs or T cells enriched from blood (not recorded which). All receptors come from a woman aged 30 to 39 who had recovered from COVID-19.

The chain employs TRBV2 and TRBJ1-5; no firm D call. Trimming left V 3 bases short and J 9 bases short, with 12 bases between. The CDR3 has 13 amino acids. Germline CDR1 is SNHLY and CDR2 is FYNNEI. The CDR3 coding sequence is TGTGCCAGCAGTGACTACCTCAACCCGCCCCAGCATTTT. This codes for CASSDYLNPPQHF.

This clone was observed once. CDR3 region: CASSTVLGEQYF. The DNA for the CDR3 is TGTGCCAGCTCGACAGTTCTCGGCGAGCAGTACTTC. The chain uses TRBV7-3 and TRBJ2-7, with a possible D match to TRBD1 (5 bases). This CDR3 spans 12 amino acids. Per germline, CDR1 SGHTA and CDR2 FQGTGA. Trimming stripped 8 bases from V and 6 bases from J, with 14 bases between.

The chain has TRBV6-5 and TRBJ2-2; 8 nucleotides match TRBD1. Losses at the gene ends were 5 bases for V and 6 bases for J; bases not matched to a gene: 8. Germline-derived CDR1 and CDR2 are MNHEY and SVGAGI. The CDR3 has 15 residues. CDR3 in DNA: TGTGCCAGCAGTCCGGGACAGGCGGTCTCCGGGGAGCTGTTTTTT. Residues: CASSPGQAVSGELFF.

CDR3 DNA: TGTGCCAGCAGTCTGGGACTAGCGAATTACAATGAGCAGTTCTTC. This gives the protein CASSLGLANYNEQFF. The chain carries TRBV5-8 and TRBJ2-1; 10 nucleotides line up with TRBD2. V gave up 5 bases and J gave up 4 bases; unmatched junction bases: 6. Germline V CDR1 and CDR2: SGHTS, YDEGEE. CDR3 length equals 15 residues.

This clone has a single count. This chain connects TRBV12-3 or TRBV12-4 to TRBJ2-7; 8 bases line up with TRBD1. CDR3 length equals 13 residues. The junction had 6 bases not matched to a gene; V was cut back by 5 bases and J by 6 bases. CDR3 amino acids: CASSTGQGSEQYF. CDR3 nucleotide sequence: TGTGCCAGCAGTACAGGACAGGGTTCCGAGCAGTACTTC.

This rearrangement joins TRBV5-6 to TRBJ1-2; TRBD1 matches 7 bases. Germline V gives CDR1 SGHDT, CDR2 YYEEEE. V shed 4 bases, J shed 2 bases, and the junction held 5 bases outside the gene matches. The CDR3 is 14 residues long. The CDR3 sequence: CASSRQGENYGYTF. The DNA of the CDR3 is TGTGCCAGCAGCCGACAGGGAGAAAACTATGGCTACACCTTC.

CDR3 sequence reads: CASSQKWTGDDEQYF. DNA for the CDR3: TGTGCCAGCTCACAAAAATGGACAGGAGACGACGAGCAGTACTTC. This rearrangement joins TRBV18 to TRBJ2-7, with 7 bases that match TRBD1. Germline values: CDR1 KGHSH, CDR2 LQKENI. CDR3 length: 15 amino acids. The trim removed 4 bases at V and 5 bases at J, leaving 11 bases unmatched.

The chain uses TRBV6-5 and TRBJ2-3; 7 positions agree with TRBD1. The trim removed 2 bases at V and 3 bases at J, leaving 5 bases unmatched. CDR1 is MNHEY, CDR2 SVGAGI, per germline. This CDR3 spans 15 amino acids. CDR3 residues: CASSYLRDSTDTQYF. In nucleotides, the CDR3 is TGTGCCAGCAGTTACCTTAGGGACAGTACAGATACGCAGTATTTT.

The V call is TRBV9, the J call TRBJ2-3; D not certain. The V end lost 0 bases, the J end lost 0 bases, and 5 bases lay between the germline ends. The CDR3 has 14 amino acids. Germline values: CDR1 SGDLS, CDR2 YYNGEE. The CDR3 nucleotides read TGTGCCAGCAGCGTAGTTGAGAGCACAGATACGCAGTATTTT. Amino acid sequence: CASSVVESTDTQYF.

This chain's CDR3 is CASSYGANPSYGYTF. Here the CDR3 DNA reads TGTGCCAGCAGTTACGGGGCAAACCCCTCCTATGGCTACACCTTC. The chain links TRBV6-5 to TRBJ1-2; tentative D call: TRBD1 (5 bases). The germline V gene encodes CDR1 MNHEY and CDR2 SVGAGI. V was shortened by 2 bases and J by 4 bases, with 14 bases between the two germline ends. This CDR3 comprises 15 residues.

The chain combines TRBV11-2 with TRBJ2-7; a possible D gene is TRBD2 (5 bases). CDR1 is SGHAT, CDR2 FQNNGV, per germline. The CDR3 is 14 residues long. V was pared by 5 bases and J by 4 bases, with 15 bases between. The CDR3 sequence: CASSVRRGAYEQYF. Here the CDR3 DNA reads TGTGCCAGCAGCGTTCGACGGGGAGCATACGAGCAGTACTTC.

This clone was detected once. The V and J genes are TRBV29-1 and TRBJ2-5, with 13 bases identical to TRBD2. The CDR3 has 14 amino acids. The V and J ends lost 7 bases and 7 bases, in that order; junction bases with no gene match: 9. From germline, CDR1 is SQVTM and CDR2 ANQGSEA. The CDR3 nucleotides are TGCAGCGGGACGGGACTAGCGGGGCCAGGGACCCAGTACTTC. The encoded protein is CSGTGLAGPGTQYF.

The chain links TRBV6-5 to TRBJ2-2, with TRBD2 matching over 7 bases. Germline CDR1 MNHEY, CDR2 SVGAGI. V gave up 6 bases and J gave up 6 bases; unmatched junction bases: 7. The CDR3 covers 14 residues. The CDR3 sequence is CASSWGGYAGELFF. CDR3 nucleotides: TGTGCCAGCAGCTGGGGGGGTTACGCCGGGGAGCTGTTTTTT.

V gene TRBV6-5 combines with J gene TRBJ1-2; D is perhaps TRBD1 (5 bases). This CDR3 has 13 residues. The V and J ends lost 4 bases and 0 bases respectively, with 6 bases between them. Looked up from germline, CDR1 is MNHEY and CDR2 is SVGAGI. This CDR3 reads CASSLDTNYGYTF. In DNA, the CDR3 is TGTGCCAGCAGTTTGGACACTAACTATGGCTACACCTTC.

The chain carries TRBV7-3 and TRBJ2-7; TRBD2 matches 8 bases. Per germline, CDR1 SGHTA and CDR2 FQGTGA. The ends lost 2 bases at V and 3 bases at J; junction bases unmatched: 6. This CDR3 is 15 amino acids long. The CDR3 is CASSLYRGGNYEQYF. CDR3 DNA: TGTGCCAGCAGCTTATATCGGGGGGGCAACTACGAGCAGTACTTC.